The next 11 T cell receptor beta chains were all read from a single sample in a study of blood T cell repertoires in COVID-19. Repertoires were generated with immunoSEQ multiplex PCR, while TCRdb's copy carries only in-frame clones and drops some. In the table there are around 63,000 clones, approximately 86% of which are singletons. The sequenced sample was peripheral blood. All receptors derive from a man over 45 with active COVID-19.

The V call is TRBV28, the J call TRBJ1-2; D might be TRBD1 (5 bases). CDR3 size: 17 residues. With 3 bases removed from V and 0 bases from J, the gap between germline ends came to 17 bases. The germline V gene encodes CDR1 MDHEN and CDR2 SYDVKM. CDR3 residues: CASSFTRQGEANYGYTF. Written as DNA, the CDR3 is TGTGCCAGCAGTTTTACGAGGCAGGGTGAAGCTAACTATGGCTACACCTTC.

This chain uses TRBV12-3 or TRBV12-4 with TRBJ1-2; possibly TRBD1 for D (5 bases). With 5 bases removed from V and 9 bases from J, the gap between germline ends came to 10 bases. The CDR3 covers 11 residues. CDR3 amino acids: CASSQGRRYTF. As DNA, the CDR3 is TGTGCCAGCAGTCAGGGCCGTCGCTACACCTTC.

This clone was seen only once. The chain couples TRBV7-9 to TRBJ1-5; D not certain. Germline lookup yields CDR1 SEHNR and CDR2 FQNEAQ (reference sequence). The CDR3 is 14 amino acids. Trimming pared 5 bases from V and 9 bases from J, leaving 17 bases between. The CDR3 loop reads CASSQLGERGPQHF. For the CDR3, the DNA is TGTGCCAGCAGCCAACTCGGGGAGAGAGGGCCCCAGCATTTT.

The rearrangement uses TRBV6-4 and TRBJ2-1, with D perhaps matching TRBD2 (5 bases). The CDR3 loop spans 17 amino acids. V lost 0 bases to trimming and J lost 0 bases, with 12 bases between them. Germline V gene lookup returns CDR1 MRHNA and CDR2 SNTAGT. The CDR3 here is CASSDSGGLSSYNEQFF. CDR3 sequence (DNA): TGTGCCAGCAGTGACTCGGGCGGGCTAAGCTCCTACAATGAGCAGTTCTTC.

The gene calls are TRBV3-1 (or the pseudogene TRBV3-2) and TRBJ1-3; D might be TRBD1 (6 bases). The germline V gene has CDR1 LGHDT and CDR2 YNNKEL (reference sequence). CDR3 length: 16 residues. V lost 4 bases, J lost 3 bases, and 16 bases lay in between. CDR3 amino acids: CASSPGTGQNGNTIYF. The CDR3 DNA reads TGTGCCAGCAGCCCGGGGACCGGACAGAATGGAAACACCATATATTTT.

V is TRBV18 and J is TRBJ1-6; TRBD1 aligns across 10 bases. Germline V gives CDR1 KGHSH, CDR2 LQKENI. The CDR3 has 15 residues. V dropped 1 base and J dropped 10; count of bases not matched to a gene: 4. Written as DNA, the CDR3 is TGTGCCAGCTCACCACGGGGGACAGGGGAATCACCCCTCCACTTT. Translating it yields CASSPRGTGESPLHF.

V and J are TRBV7-2 and TRBJ2-5; possibly TRBD2 for D (5 bases). From germline, CDR1 is SGHTA and CDR2 FQGNSA. The CDR3 has 16 amino acids. Trimming took 0 bases from V and 4 from J, leaving 15 bases between them. The CDR3 region has the DNA TGTGCCAGCAGCTTAGCGCTTATAGCGATAGGAGAGACCCAGTACTTC. Translating it yields CASSLALIAIGETQYF.

This clone was seen just once. This sequence joins TRBV27 and TRBJ1-5, with 8 bases lining up with TRBD1. The length of the CDR3 is 16 residues. Germline V gives CDR1 MNHEY, CDR2 SMNVEV (reference sequence). With V trimmed by 4 bases and J by 7 bases, 12 bases remained unmatched. This chain's CDR3 is CASSSQPGQGLQPQHF. The CDR3 nucleotides read TGTGCCAGCAGTTCCCAACCAGGACAGGGTCTACAGCCCCAGCATTTT.

The chain recombines TRBV12-3 or TRBV12-4 with TRBJ1-1; D is undetermined. V was pared by 3 bases and J by 7 bases, with 12 bases between. The CDR3 sequence is 13 residues long. Here the CDR3 reads CASSFQDYGEAFF. Written as DNA, the CDR3 is TGTGCCAGCAGTTTCCAGGATTATGGTGAAGCTTTCTTT.

V gene TRBV6-5 combines with J gene TRBJ2-7; D is possibly TRBD1 (5 bases). The CDR3 is 13 amino acids. CDR1 is MNHEY, CDR2 SVGAGI, per germline. Deletions cut 6 bases from V and 3 bases from J, with 12 bases between. In DNA form, the CDR3 reads TGTGCCAGCAGCCGTACAGGCTACTACGAGCAGTACTTC. Translation gives CASSRTGYYEQYF.

The chain uses TRBV7-2 and TRBJ2-7; D unresolved. CDR1 and CDR2 from the germline V gene are SGHTA and FQGNSA. V was shortened by 1 base and J by 3 bases, with 7 bases between the two germline ends. The CDR3 totals 13 residues. The CDR3 protein is CASSLGAFYEQYF. The CDR3 nucleotides are TGTGCCAGCAGCTTAGGGGCTTTCTACGAGCAGTACTTC.